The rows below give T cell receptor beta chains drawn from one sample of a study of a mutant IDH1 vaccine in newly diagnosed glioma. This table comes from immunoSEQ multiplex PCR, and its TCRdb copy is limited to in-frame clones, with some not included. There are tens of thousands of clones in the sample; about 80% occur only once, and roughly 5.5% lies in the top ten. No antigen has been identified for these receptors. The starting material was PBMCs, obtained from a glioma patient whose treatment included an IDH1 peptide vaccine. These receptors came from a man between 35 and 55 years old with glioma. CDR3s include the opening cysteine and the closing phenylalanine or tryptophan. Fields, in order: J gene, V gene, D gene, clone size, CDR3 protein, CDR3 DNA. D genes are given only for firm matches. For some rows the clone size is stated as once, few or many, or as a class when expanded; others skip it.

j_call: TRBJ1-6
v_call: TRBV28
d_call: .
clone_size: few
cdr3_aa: CASKTATGSRGPLHF
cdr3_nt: TGTGCCAGCAAGACCGCAACAGGCTCACGCGGACCCCTCCACTTT

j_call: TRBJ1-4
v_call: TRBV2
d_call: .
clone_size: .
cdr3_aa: CASSLQGGANEKLFF
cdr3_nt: TGTGCCAGCAGTTTACAAGGGGGGGCTAATGAAAAACTGTTTTTT

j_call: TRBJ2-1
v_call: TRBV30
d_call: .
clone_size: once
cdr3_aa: CAWSVGASSYNEQFF
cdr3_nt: TGTGCCTGGAGTGTTGGCGCAAGCTCCTACAATGAGCAGTTCTTC

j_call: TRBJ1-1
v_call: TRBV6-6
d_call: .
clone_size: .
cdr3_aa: CASSYTSSEAFF
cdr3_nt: TGTGCCAGCAGTTACACCTCCAGTGAAGCTTTCTTT

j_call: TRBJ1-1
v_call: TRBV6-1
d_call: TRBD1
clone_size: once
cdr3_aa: CASRQGQGLTEAFF
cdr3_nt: TGTGCCAGCAGACAGGGACAGGGTTTAACTGAAGCTTTCTTT

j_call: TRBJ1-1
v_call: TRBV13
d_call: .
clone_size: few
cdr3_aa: CASSLVVRLNTEAFF
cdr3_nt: TGTGCCAGCAGCTTAGTTGTCCGGTTGAACACTGAAGCTTTCTTT

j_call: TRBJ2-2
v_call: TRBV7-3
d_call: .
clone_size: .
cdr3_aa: CASSLQSGTNTGELFF
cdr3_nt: TGTGCCAGCAGCTTACAGTCTGGGACGAACACCGGGGAGCTGTTTTTT

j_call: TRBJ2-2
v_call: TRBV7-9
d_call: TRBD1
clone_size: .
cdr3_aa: CASTTGQGHTGELFF
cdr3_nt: TGTGCCAGCACCACCGGACAGGGGCACACCGGGGAGCTGTTTTTT

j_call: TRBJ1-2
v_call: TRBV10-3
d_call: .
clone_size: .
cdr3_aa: CATGTLANYGYTF
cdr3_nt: TGTGCCACTGGGACACTGGCTAACTATGGCTACACCTTC

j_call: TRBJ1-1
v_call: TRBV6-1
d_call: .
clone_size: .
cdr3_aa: CASSEWNTEAFF
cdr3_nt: TGTGCCAGCAGTGAATGGAATACTGAAGCTTTCTTT

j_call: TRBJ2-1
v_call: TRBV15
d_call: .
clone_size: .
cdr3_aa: CATSRDPTGLGEQFF
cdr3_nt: TGTGCCACCAGCAGAGATCCGACAGGTCTTGGAGAGCAGTTCTTC

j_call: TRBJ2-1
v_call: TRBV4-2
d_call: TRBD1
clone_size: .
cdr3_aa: CASSQTGGSYNEQFF
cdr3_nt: TGTGCCAGCAGCCAAACAGGGGGCTCCTACAATGAGCAGTTCTTC

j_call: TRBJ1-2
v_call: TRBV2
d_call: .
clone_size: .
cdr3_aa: CASSIGFAAGYGYTF
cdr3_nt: TGTGCCAGCAGTATCGGCTTCGCCGCGGGCTATGGCTACACCTTC

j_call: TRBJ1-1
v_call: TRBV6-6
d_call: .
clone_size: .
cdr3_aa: CASSYRAQGMNTEAFF
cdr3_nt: TGTGCCAGCAGTTACAGGGCCCAGGGGATGAACACTGAAGCTTTCTTT

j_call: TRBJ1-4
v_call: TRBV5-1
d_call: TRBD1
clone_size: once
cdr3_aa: CASSRGQSNEKLFF
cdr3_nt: TGCGCCAGCAGCCGGGGACAGTCTAATGAAAAACTGTTTTTT

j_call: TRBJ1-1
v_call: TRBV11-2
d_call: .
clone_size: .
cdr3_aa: CASSLSGNTEAFF
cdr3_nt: TGTGCCAGCAGCTTATCCGGGAACACTGAAGCTTTCTTT

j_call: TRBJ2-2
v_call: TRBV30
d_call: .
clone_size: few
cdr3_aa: CAWRFEGNTGELFF
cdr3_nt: TGTGCCTGGAGATTCGAGGGCAACACCGGGGAGCTGTTTTTT

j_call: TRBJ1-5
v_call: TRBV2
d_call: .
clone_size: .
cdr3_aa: CASSPRTTRTYQPQHF
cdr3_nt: TGTGCCAGCAGTCCGCGGACAACCCGGACATATCAGCCCCAGCATTTT

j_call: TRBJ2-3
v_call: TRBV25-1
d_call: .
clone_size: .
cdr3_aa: CASGPRWSTDTQYF
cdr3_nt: TGTGCCAGCGGTCCGAGGTGGAGCACAGATACGCAGTATTTT

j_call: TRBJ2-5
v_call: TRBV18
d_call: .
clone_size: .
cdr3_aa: CASSPSVLSQETQYF
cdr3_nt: TGTGCCAGCTCACCCAGTGTACTGTCCCAAGAGACCCAGTACTTC

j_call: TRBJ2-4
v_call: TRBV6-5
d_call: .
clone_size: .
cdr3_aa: CASSYDAKNIQYF
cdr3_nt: TGTGCCAGCAGTTATGATGCCAAAAACATTCAGTACTTC

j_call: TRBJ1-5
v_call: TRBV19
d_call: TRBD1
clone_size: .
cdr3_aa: CASSIRQGTNSQPQHF
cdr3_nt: TGTGCCAGTAGTATAAGACAGGGGACCAACAGTCAGCCCCAGCATTTT

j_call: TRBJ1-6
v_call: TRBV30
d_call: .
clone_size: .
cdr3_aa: CAWRKEPYSPLHF
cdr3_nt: TGTGCCTGGAGGAAGGAGCCCTATTCACCCCTCCACTTT

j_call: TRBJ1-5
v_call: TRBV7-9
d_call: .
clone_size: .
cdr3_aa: CASQGLGQPQHF
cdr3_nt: TGTGCCAGCCAGGGGCTCGGGCAGCCCCAGCATTTT

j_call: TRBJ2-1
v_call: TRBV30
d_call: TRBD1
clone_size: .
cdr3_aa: CAWSGGTGLFF
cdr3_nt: TGTGCCTGGAGTGGAGGGACAGGGTTGTTCTTC

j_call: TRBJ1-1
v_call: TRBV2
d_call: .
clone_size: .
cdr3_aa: CASRRRGNTEAFF
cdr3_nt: TGTGCCAGCAGGAGGAGGGGGAACACTGAAGCTTTCTTT

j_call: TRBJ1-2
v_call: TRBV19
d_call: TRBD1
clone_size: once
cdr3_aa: CASSRRGTGVRGYTF
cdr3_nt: TGTGCCAGTAGCCGACGAGGGACAGGGGTTCGGGGCTACACCTTC

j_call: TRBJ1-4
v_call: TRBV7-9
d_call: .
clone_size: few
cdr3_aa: CASSLGGGRNEKLFF
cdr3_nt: TGTGCCAGCAGCTTAGGGGGGGGACGTAATGAAAAACTGTTTTTT

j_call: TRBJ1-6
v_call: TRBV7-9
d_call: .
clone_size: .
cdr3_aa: CASSLVGDSPLHF
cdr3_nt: TGTGCCAGCAGCTTAGTAGGGGATTCACCCCTCCACTTT

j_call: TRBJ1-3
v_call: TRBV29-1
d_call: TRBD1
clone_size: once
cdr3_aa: CSVVTGGGGNTIYF
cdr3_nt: TGCAGCGTGGTGACAGGGGGAGGTGGAAACACCATATATTTT

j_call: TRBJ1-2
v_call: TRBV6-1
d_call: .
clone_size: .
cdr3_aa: CASSEARTVGSYTF
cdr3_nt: TGTGCCAGCAGTGAAGCTCGGACAGTGGGAAGCTACACCTTC

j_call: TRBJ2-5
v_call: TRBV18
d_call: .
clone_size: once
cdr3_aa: CASSRPGLQETQYF
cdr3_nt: TGTGCCAGCTCCCGACCGGGACTCCAAGAGACCCAGTACTTC

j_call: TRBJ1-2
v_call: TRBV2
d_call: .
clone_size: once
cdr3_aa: CARLSEETNYGYTF
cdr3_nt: TGTGCCAGACTATCTGAAGAGACTAACTATGGCTACACCTTC

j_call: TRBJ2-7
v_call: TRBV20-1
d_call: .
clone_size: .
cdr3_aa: CSASTTYEQYF
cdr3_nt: TGCAGTGCTAGCACCACCTACGAGCAGTACTTC

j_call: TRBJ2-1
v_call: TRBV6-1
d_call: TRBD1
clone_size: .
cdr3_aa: CASGTVRNEQFF
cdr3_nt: TGTGCCAGCGGGACAGTACGCAATGAGCAGTTCTTC

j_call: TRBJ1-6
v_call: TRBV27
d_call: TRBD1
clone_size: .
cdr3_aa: CASTTGTGPNSPLHF
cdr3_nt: TGTGCCAGCACCACAGGGACAGGCCCTAATTCACCCCTCCACTTT

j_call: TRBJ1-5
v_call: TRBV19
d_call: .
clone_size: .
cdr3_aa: CASSPGTFNQPQHF
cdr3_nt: TGTGCCAGTAGTCCCGGGACATTCAATCAGCCCCAGCATTTT

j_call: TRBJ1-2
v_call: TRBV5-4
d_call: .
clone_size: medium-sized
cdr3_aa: CASSHNRQTGPTDVTF
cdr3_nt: TGTGCCAGCAGCCATAACCGACAGACCGGGCCCACAGACGTGACCTTC

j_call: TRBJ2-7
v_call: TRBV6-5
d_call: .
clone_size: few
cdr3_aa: CASTGYSPYEQYF
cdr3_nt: TGTGCCAGCACTGGTTACAGCCCCTACGAGCAGTACTTC

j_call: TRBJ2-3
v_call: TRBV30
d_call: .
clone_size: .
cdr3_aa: CAWTPGGGGWGDTQYF
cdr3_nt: TGTGCCTGGACCCCTGGGGGAGGGGGCTGGGGAGATACGCAGTATTTT

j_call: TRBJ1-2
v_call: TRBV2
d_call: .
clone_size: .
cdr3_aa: CASTASNYGYTF
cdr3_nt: TGTGCCAGCACGGCGTCAAACTATGGCTACACCTTC

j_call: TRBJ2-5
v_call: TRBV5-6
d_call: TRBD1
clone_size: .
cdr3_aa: CASSYGRQGWGTQYF
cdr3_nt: TGTGCCAGCAGCTACGGAAGACAGGGGTGGGGGACCCAGTACTTC